The 2 T cell receptor beta chains reported below all come from one sample, sequenced in a study of cytomegalovirus exposure and HLA in healthy donors. The data were produced by immunoSEQ multiplex PCR, yet TCRdb's version contains in-frame clones alone and is incomplete. Of 150,000 to 200,000 clones detected, 80% to 85% appear once; the ten largest clones hold 10%. Sequences were obtained from PBMCs. The receptors here all came from a man aged 25-40 years in good health and CMV-seropositive.

This clone showed up just once. The CDR3 DNA reads as TGTGCCAGCAGCCCCCCGGGAGCGGCCCAAGAGACCCAGTACTTC. This gives the protein CASSPPGAAQETQYF. The chain carries TRBV14 and TRBJ2-5; D perhaps matches TRBD2 (6 bases). V was trimmed by 4 bases and J by 1 base, leaving 13 bases between them. Germline assignment: CDR1 SGHDN and CDR2 FVKESK. The CDR3 length is 15 residues.

This clone was counted a single time. The gene calls are TRBV6-5 and TRBJ2-2, with TRBD2 matching 7 bases. This CDR3 contains 15 residues. The V segment lost 2 bases and the J segment 4 bases; nucleotides outside the gene matches: 4. Germline loops: CDR1 MNHEY, CDR2 SVGAGI. DNA of the CDR3: TGTGCCAGCAGTTACGTGGCTAGCGGCACCGGGGAGCTGTTTTTT. Residues: CASSYVASGTGELFF.